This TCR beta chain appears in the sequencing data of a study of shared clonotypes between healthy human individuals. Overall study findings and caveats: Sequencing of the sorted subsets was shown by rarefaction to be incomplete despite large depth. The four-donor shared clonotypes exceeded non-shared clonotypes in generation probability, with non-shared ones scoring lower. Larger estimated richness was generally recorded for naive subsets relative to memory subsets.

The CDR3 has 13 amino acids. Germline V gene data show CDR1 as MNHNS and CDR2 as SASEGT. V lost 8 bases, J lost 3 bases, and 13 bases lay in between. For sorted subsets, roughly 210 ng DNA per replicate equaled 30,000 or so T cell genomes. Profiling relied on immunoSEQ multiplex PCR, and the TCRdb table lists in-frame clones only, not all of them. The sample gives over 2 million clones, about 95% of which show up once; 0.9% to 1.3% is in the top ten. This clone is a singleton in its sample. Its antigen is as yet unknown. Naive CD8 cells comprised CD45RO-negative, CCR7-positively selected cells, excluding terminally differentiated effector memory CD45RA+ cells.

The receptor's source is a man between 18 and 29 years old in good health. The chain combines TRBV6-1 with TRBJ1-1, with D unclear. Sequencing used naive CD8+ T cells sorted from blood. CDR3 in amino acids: CASARALDTEAFF. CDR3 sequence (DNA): TGTGCCAGCGCCCGGGCCTTGGACACTGAAGCTTTCTTT.